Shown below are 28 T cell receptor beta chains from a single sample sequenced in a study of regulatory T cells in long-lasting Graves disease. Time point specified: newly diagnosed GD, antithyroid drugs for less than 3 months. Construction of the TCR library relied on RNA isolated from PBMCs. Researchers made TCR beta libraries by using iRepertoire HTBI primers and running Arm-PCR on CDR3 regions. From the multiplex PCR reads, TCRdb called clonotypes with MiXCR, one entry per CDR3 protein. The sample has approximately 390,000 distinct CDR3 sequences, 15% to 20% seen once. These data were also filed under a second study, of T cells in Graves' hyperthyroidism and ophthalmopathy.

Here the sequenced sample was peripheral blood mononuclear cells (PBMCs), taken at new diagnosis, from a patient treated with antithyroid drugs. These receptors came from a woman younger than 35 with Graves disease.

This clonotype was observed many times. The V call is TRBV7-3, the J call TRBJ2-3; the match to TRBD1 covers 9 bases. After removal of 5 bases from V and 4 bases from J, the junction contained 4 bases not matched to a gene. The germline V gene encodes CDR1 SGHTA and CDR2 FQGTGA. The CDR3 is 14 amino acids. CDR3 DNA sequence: TGTGCCAGCAGCGTCACAGGGGGCGCAGATACGCAGTATTTT. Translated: CASSVTGGADTQYF.

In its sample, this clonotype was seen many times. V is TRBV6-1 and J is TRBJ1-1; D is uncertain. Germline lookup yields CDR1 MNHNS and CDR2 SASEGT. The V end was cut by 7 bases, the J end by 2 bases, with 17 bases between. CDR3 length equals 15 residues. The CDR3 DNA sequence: TGTGCCAGCACCACGATCGGGGATCTTAACACTGAAGCTTTCTTT. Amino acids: CASTTIGDLNTEAFF.

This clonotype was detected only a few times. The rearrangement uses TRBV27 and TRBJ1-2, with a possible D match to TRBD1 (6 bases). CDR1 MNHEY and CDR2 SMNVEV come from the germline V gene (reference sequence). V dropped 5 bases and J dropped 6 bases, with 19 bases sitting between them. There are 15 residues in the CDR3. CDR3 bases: TGTGCCAGCAGTCCCCGGGACACCCCTTTGGATGGCTACACCTTC. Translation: CASSPRDTPLDGYTF.

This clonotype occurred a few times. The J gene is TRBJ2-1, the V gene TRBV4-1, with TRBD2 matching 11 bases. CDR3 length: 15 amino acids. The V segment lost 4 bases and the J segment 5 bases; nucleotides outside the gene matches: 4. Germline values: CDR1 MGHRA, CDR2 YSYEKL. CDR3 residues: CASSRISGRDNEQFF. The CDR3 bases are TGCGCCAGCAGCCGAATTAGCGGGAGGGACAATGAGCAGTTCTTC.

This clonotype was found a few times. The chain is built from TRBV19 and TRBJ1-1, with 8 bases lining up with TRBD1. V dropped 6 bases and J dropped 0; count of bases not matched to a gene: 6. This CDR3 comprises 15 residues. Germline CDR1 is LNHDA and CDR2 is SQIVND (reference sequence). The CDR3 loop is CASRLGRGLNTEAFF. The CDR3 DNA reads TGTGCCAGTAGGCTGGGCAGGGGGCTGAACACTGAAGCTTTCTTT.

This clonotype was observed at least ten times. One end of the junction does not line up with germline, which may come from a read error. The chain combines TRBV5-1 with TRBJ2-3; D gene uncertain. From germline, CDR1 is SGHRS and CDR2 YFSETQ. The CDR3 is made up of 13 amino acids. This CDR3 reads CASSSPSTDTQYF. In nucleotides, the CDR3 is TGTGCCAGCAGCTCACCCAGCACAGATACGCAGTATTTT.

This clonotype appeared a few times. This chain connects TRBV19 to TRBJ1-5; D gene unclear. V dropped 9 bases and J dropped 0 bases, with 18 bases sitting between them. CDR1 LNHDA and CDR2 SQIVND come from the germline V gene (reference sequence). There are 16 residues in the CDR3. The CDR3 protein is CARGSSAAHSNQPQHF. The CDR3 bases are TGTGCCAGAGGAAGTTCTGCAGCCCATAGCAATCAGCCCCAGCATTTT.

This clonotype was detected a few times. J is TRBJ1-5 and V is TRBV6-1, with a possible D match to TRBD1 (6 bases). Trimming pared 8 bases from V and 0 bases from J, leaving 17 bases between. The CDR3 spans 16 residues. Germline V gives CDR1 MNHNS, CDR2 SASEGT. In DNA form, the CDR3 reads TGTGCCAGCCTCCGGACAGAAACCTATAGCAATCAGCCCCAGCATTTT. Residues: CASLRTETYSNQPQHF.

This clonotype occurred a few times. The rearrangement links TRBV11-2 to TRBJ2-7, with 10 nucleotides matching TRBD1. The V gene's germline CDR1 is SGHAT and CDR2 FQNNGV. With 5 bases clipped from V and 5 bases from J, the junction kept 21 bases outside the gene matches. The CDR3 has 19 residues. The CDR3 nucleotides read TGTGCCAGCAGCGTAGTTTGGACGCCGGGACAGGGGAGACCTGACGAGCAGTACTTC. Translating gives CASSVVWTPGQGRPDEQYF.

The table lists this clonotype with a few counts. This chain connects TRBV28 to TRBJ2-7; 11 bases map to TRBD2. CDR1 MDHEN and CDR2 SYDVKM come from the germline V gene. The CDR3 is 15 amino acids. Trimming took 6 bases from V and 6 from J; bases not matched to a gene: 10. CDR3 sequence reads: CASSLLAGGPSEQYF. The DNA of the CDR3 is TGTGCCAGCAGCCTATTAGCGGGGGGGCCGAGCGAGCAGTACTTC.

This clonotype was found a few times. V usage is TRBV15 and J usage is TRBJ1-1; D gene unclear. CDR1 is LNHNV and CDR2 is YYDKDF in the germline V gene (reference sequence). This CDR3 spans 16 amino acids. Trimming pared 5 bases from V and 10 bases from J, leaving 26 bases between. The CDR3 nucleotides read TGTGCCACCAGCTACTCTCCGCGAAGTTCCATGGCGCCAGCTTTCTTT. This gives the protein CATSYSPRSSMAPAFF.

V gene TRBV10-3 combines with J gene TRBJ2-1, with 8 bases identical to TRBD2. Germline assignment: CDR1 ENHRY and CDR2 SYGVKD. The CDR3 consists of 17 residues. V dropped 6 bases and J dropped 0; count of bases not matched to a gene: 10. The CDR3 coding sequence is TGTGCCATCAGGGCGGGAGGTGGTACCAGCTCCTACAATGAGCAGTTCTTC. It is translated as CAIRAGGGTSSYNEQFF.

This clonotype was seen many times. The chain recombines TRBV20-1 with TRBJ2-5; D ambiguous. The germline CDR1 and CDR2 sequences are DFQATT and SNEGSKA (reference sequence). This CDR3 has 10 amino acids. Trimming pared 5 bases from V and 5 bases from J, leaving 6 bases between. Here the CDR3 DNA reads TGCAGTGCTGCGAGGGAGACCCAGTACTTC. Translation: CSAARETQYF.

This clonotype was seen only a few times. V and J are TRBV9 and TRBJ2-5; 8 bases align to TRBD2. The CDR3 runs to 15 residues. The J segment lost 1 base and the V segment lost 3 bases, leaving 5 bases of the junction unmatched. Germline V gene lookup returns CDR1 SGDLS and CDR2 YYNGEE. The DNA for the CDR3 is TGTGCCAGCAGCGCCCATACTAGCGGCCAAGAGACCCAGTACTTC. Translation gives CASSAHTSGQETQYF.

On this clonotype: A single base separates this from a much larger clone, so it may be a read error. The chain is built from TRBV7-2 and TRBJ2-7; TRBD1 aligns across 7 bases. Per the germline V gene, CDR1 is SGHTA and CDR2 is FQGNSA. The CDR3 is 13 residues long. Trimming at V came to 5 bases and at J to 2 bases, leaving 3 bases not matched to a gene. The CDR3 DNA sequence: TGTGCCAGCAGCAAAGGACAGGCCTACGAGCAGTACTTC. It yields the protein CASSKGQAYEQYF.

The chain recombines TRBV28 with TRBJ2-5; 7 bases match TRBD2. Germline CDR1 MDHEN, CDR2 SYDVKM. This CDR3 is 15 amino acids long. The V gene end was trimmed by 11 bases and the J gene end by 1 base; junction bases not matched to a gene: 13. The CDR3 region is CAASPGGKLQETQYF. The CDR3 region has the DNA TGTGCCGCAAGCCCCGGGGGGAAGCTCCAAGAGACCCAGTACTTC.

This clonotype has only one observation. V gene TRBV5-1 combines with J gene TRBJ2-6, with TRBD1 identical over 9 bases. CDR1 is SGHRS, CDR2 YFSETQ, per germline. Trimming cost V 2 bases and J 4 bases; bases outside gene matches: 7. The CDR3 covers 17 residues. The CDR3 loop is CASSFTGGSSGANVLTF. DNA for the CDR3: TGCGCCAGCAGCTTCACAGGGGGCTCGTCGGGGGCCAACGTCCTGACTTTC.

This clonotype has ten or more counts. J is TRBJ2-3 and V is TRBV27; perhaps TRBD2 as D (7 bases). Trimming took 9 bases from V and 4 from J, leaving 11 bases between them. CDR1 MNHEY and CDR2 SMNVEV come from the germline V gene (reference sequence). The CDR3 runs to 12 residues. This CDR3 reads CARRRGPDTQYF. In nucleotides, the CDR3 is TGTGCCAGAAGGCGGGGGCCAGATACGCAGTATTTT.

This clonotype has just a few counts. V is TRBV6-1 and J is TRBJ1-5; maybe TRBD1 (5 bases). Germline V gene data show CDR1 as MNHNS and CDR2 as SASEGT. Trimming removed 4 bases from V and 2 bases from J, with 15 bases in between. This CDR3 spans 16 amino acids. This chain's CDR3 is CASSASGARGNQPQHF. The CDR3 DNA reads TGTGCCAGCAGTGCCTCCGGGGCACGGGGCAATCAGCCCCAGCATTTT.

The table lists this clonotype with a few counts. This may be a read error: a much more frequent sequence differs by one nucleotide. The CDR3 reads CVSSLLPLSYNEQFF. The CDR3 coding sequence is TGTGTCAGCAGTTTATTGCCACTCTCCTACAATGAGCAGTTCTTC. The chain carries TRBV27 and TRBJ2-1, with unresolved D. Germline V CDR1 and CDR2: MNHEY, SMNVEV (reference sequence). The CDR3 has 15 residues.

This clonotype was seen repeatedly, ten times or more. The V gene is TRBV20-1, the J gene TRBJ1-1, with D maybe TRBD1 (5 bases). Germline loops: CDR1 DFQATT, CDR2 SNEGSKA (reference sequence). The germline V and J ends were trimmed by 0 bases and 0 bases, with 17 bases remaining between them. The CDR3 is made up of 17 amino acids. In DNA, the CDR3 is TGCAGTGCTAGAGACCCAGGGTTGGGCAGTCTGAACACTGAAGCTTTCTTT. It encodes CSARDPGLGSLNTEAFF.

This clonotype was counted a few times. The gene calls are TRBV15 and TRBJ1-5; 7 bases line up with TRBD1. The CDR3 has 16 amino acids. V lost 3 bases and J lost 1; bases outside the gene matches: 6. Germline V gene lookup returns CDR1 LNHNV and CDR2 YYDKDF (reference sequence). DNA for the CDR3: TGTGCCACCAGCAGTCGACAGGGTGTCAGCAATCAGCCCCAGCATTTT. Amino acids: CATSSRQGVSNQPQHF.

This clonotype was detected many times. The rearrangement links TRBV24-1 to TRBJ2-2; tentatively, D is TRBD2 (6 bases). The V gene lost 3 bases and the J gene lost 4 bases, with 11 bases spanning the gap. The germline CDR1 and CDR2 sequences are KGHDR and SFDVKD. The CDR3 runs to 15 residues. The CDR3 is CATSDPRETTGELFF. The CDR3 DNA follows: TGTGCCACCAGTGATCCCCGGGAGACCACCGGGGAGCTGTTTTTT.

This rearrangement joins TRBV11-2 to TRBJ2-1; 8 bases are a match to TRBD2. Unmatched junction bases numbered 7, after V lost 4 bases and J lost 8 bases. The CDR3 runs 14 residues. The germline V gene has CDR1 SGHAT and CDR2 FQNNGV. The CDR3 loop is CASSSLGLADEQFF. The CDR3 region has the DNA TGTGCCAGCAGCTCCCTCGGACTAGCCGATGAGCAGTTCTTC.

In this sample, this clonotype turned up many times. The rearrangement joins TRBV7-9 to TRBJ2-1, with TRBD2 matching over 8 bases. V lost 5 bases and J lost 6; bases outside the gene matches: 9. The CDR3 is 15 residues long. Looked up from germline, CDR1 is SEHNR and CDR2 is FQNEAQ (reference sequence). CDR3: CASSLTGTRVNEQFF. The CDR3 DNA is TGTGCCAGCAGCCTGACCGGGACTAGAGTCAATGAGCAGTTCTTC.

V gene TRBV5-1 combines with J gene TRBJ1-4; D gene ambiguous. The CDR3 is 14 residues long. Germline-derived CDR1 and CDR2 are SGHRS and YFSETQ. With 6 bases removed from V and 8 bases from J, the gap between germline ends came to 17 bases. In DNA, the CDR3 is TGCGCCAGCACCCCGGGAAGTGGCGGCGAAAAACTGTTTTTT. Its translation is CASTPGSGGEKLFF.

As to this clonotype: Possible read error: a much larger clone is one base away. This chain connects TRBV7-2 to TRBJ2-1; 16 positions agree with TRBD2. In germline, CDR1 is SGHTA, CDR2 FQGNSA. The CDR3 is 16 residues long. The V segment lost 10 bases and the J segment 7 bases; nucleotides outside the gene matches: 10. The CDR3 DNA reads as TGTGCCATCAGACCCGGGACTAGCGGGAGGGAGAATGAGCAGTTCTTC. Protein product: CAIRPGTSGRENEQFF.

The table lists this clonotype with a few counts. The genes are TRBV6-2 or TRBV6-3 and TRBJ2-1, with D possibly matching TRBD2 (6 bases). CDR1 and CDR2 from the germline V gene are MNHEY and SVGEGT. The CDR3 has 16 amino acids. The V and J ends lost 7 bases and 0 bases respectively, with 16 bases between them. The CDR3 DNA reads TGTGCCAGCAACGGTGCCGCGGGGAGCTCCTACAATGAGCAGTTCTTC. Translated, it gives CASNGAAGSSYNEQFF.